This T cell receptor (beta chain) was documented in a study of cytomegalovirus exposure and HLA in healthy donors. Study-wide results and caveats: 150 to 200 TCR beta chains were listed as cytomegalovirus-associated. 87-base-pair reads could not separate some V segments, including TRBV6-2 and TRBV6-3. A later analysis showed TCR association rates differing by HLA locus, peaking at DRB1 and lowest at HLA-C.

The germline V gene encodes CDR1 SGHAT and CDR2 FQNNGV. The CDR3 is 13 amino acids. V was shortened by 1 base and J by 6 bases, with 6 bases between the two germline ends. To note about this clone: What it binds is not known.

PCR involved 60 Vbeta and 13 Jbeta primers. The table came from immunoSEQ multiplex PCR; TCRdb's copy has only in-frame clones and leaves some out. The data hold tens of thousands of clones, with about two thirds observed a single time. Everyone who donated was a healthy bone marrow donor. The sequenced sample was PBMCs. The receptor was isolated from a boy younger than 18 in good health and CMV-seropositive. The V call is TRBV11-2, the J call TRBJ2-2; no definite D call. CDR3 sequence (DNA): TGTGCCAGCAGCTTAGGCGCTCCCGGGGAGCTGTTTTTT. Its translation: CASSLGAPGELFF.